What follows are 21 T cell receptor beta chains derived from one specimen sequenced in a study of blood T cell repertoires in COVID-19 (TCRdb year 2020). Libraries came from the immunoSEQ multiplex PCR assay. Imported from immuneACCESS, the table was reduced by TCRdb to in-frame sequences with V and J called. These copies leave out some clones; in studies compared against another copy, an unresolved V gene accounts for under half, and the cause of the remainder is not known. This sample comprises roughly 57,000 clones, more than 85% of them detected only once. Jointly, the top ten make up approximately 2.8% of the sample. The sample comprised peripheral blood. The receptors were gathered from a human donor in a cohort sampled during active COVID-19.

The V call is TRBV9, the J call TRBJ2-2; a possible D gene is TRBD2 (6 bases). Germline CDR1 SGDLS, CDR2 YYNGEE. This CDR3 is 14 amino acids long. The V and J ends lost 2 bases and 6 bases respectively, with 11 bases between them. DNA of the CDR3: TGTGCCAGCAGCGTGAGTTGGGGGGCCGGGGAGCTGTTTTTT. This gives the protein CASSVSWGAGELFF. The full variable domain, in which reference TRBV9 and TRBJ2-2 provide the parts outside the CDR3, is DSGVTQTPKHLITATGQRVTLRCSPRSGDLSVYWYQQSLDQGLQFLIQYYNGEERAKGNILERFSAQQFPDLHSELNLSSLELGDSALYFCASSVSWGAGELFFGEGSRLTVL.

The V call is TRBV7-2, the J call TRBJ1-1, with TRBD1 identical over 7 bases. The CDR3 is 13 amino acids. J was trimmed by 4 bases and V by 6 bases; bases with no gene match: 5. Germline V gene sequence: CDR1 SGHTA, CDR2 FQGNSA. Here the CDR3 DNA reads TGTGCCAGCAGTTATAACAGGGGCACTGAAGCTTTCTTT. Translated: CASSYNRGTEAFF.

The rearrangement joins TRBV24-1 to TRBJ2-3; 7 bases align to TRBD1. V was pared by 7 bases and J by 4 bases, with 4 bases of the junction left unmatched. Per germline, CDR1 KGHDR and CDR2 SFDVKD. The CDR3 loop spans 13 amino acids. DNA of the CDR3: TGTGCCACCAGAGGGGGCATATCAGATACGCAGTATTTT. Translation gives CATRGGISDTQYF.

The chain carries TRBV29-1 and TRBJ1-4, with a possible D match to TRBD1 (5 bases). This CDR3 is built from 11 residues. V lost 7 bases and J 7 bases, leaving 10 bases between the germline ends. CDR1 is SQVTM and CDR2 is ANQGSEA in the germline V gene. CDR3 nucleotide sequence: TGCAGCGCTGGTAGGGGTGAAAAACTGTTTTTT. It specifies CSAGRGEKLFF.

The chain has TRBV2 and TRBJ2-3; D is possibly TRBD2 (6 bases). The V end was cut by 10 bases, the J end by 12 bases, with 20 bases between. This CDR3 comprises 12 residues. CDR1 SNHLY and CDR2 FYNNEI come from the germline V gene. CDR3 amino acids: CATVARLEVQYF. The CDR3, as DNA: TGTGCCACCGTAGCCCGACTAGAGGTTCAGTATTTT. Based on the CDR3 plus reference TRBV2 and TRBJ2-3, the full variable domain is EPEVTQTPSHQVTQMGQEVILRCVPISNHLYFYWYRQILGQKVEFLVSFYNNEISEKSEIFDDQFSVERPDGSNFTLKIRSTKLEDSAMYFCATVARLEVQYFGPGTRLTVL.

The chain is built from TRBV7-9 and TRBJ1-4, with 8 bases aligning to TRBD1. The CDR3 runs to 17 residues. The junction had 14 bases not matched to a gene; V was cut back by 3 bases and J by 8 bases. CDR1 SEHNR and CDR2 FQNEAQ come from the germline V gene (reference sequence). CDR3 in DNA: TGTGCCAGCAGCTTGGGGCAGGGGGCCCCAGTAGGGGAAAAACTGTTTTTT. Its protein is CASSLGQGAPVGEKLFF.

This clone appeared a single time. CDR3 residues: CATSRDRTGSGYTF. The DNA of the CDR3 is TGTGCCACCAGCAGAGATCGTACAGGGAGCGGCTACACCTTC. The chain recombines TRBV15 with TRBJ1-2; possible D gene TRBD1, 6 bases. This CDR3 spans 14 amino acids. V was cut by 0 bases and J by 8 bases, with 13 bases left in between. Germline CDR1 and CDR2: LNHNV and YYDKDF (reference sequence).

This clone was observed once. The CDR3 DNA is TGTGCCAGCAGCCCGTCGCAGGGGTGGAGTGAAAAACTGTTTTTT. As protein: CASSPSQGWSEKLFF. The chain joins TRBV3-1 (or the pseudogene TRBV3-2) to TRBJ1-4, with D maybe TRBD1 (6 bases). This CDR3 region has 15 residues. V was shortened by 4 bases and J by 7 bases, with 16 bases between the two germline ends. Germline CDR1 reads LGHDT; CDR2 reads YNNKEL (reference sequence).

This chain links TRBV7-9 with TRBJ1-1; TRBD1 matches 10 bases. Per the germline V gene, CDR1 is SEHNR and CDR2 is FQNEAQ (reference sequence). CDR3 length: 15 residues. With 6 bases clipped from V and 3 bases from J, the junction kept 7 bases outside the gene matches. The CDR3 region has the DNA TGTGCCAGCAGTAGACAGGGGGCGGGGGACACTGAAGCTTTCTTT. Translated, it gives CASSRQGAGDTEAFF.

CDR3 in amino acids: CASSQRVAGSKNVQRGNTEAFF. The CDR3 region has the DNA TGTGCCAGCTCCCAACGAGTGGCAGGGTCCAAAAACGTCCAAAGAGGCAACACTGAAGCTTTCTTT. The chain carries TRBV18 and TRBJ1-1; possibly TRBD1 for D (5 bases). The CDR3 spans 22 residues. Germline CDR1 KGHSH, CDR2 LQKENI. Trimming cost V 6 bases and J 2 bases, with 37 bases left between them.

The CDR3 here is CASSQLGGEQFF. CDR3 sequence (DNA): TGTGCCAGCAGCCAACTAGGCGGTGAGCAGTTCTTC. This chain connects TRBV14 to TRBJ2-1, with no clear D. The CDR3 totals 12 residues. Trimming stripped 2 bases from V and 9 bases from J, with 8 bases between. Germline loops: CDR1 SGHDN, CDR2 FVKESK.

The chain recombines TRBV30 with TRBJ1-6; D not certain. The CDR3 extends over 11 amino acids. The V end lost 3 bases, the J end lost 14 bases, and 11 bases lay between the germline ends. The germline gives CDR1 GTSNPN, CDR2 SVGIG (reference sequence). The CDR3 sequence: CAWRVARALHF. Here the CDR3 DNA reads TGTGCCTGGAGAGTAGCCCGGGCCCTCCACTTT.

The chain combines TRBV19 with TRBJ1-5; perhaps TRBD1 as D (6 bases). The V gene's germline CDR1 is LNHDA and CDR2 SQIVND (reference sequence). Trimming stripped 6 bases from V and 0 bases from J, with 18 bases between. The CDR3 spans 17 residues. In nucleotides, the CDR3 is TGTGCCAGTAGGGTTTGGGGGCAGGCTTATAGCAATCAGCCCCAGCATTTT. Its translation: CASRVWGQAYSNQPQHF.

This chain uses TRBV2 with TRBJ2-2; D might be TRBD2 (6 bases). There are 15 residues in the CDR3. Germline CDR1 SNHLY, CDR2 FYNNEI. With 6 bases removed from V and 4 bases from J, the gap between germline ends came to 15 bases. CDR3 DNA sequence: TGTGCCAGCAGAAATAGCGGTTCGAGCACCGGGGAGCTGTTTTTT. Translation gives CASRNSGSSTGELFF.

CDR3 loop: CASSAFLSSYNEQFF. CDR3 nucleotides: TGTGCCAGCAGTGCTTTTTTGAGCTCCTACAATGAGCAGTTCTTC. V usage is TRBV2 and J usage is TRBJ2-1; no firm D call. Between the trimmed V and J ends, which lost 4 bases and 0 bases, there was a span of 10 bases. The CDR3 is 15 residues long. Germline CDR1 and CDR2: SNHLY and FYNNEI.

The V and J genes are TRBV6-5 and TRBJ2-3; tentatively, D is TRBD2 (5 bases). Germline V lookup: CDR1 MNHEY, CDR2 SVGAGI. Trimming removed 8 bases at V and 0 bases at J, with 15 bases between. The CDR3 is 15 amino acids. CDR3 region: CASGLFWGSTDTQYF. For the CDR3, the DNA is TGTGCCAGCGGACTTTTTTGGGGTAGCACAGATACGCAGTATTTT.

The V gene is TRBV11-3, the J gene TRBJ2-1; 8 bases match TRBD2. This CDR3 contains 13 residues. The V segment lost 3 bases and the J segment 9 bases; nucleotides outside the gene matches: 4. Germline CDR1 is SGHNT and CDR2 is YENEEA. For the CDR3, the DNA is TGTGCCAGCAGCTTGCGGGAGGCGGGTGAGCAGTTCTTC. It encodes CASSLREAGEQFF.

V and J are TRBV6-6 and TRBJ2-7; the match to TRBD1 covers 8 bases. V trimming: 6 bases; J trimming: 2 bases; junction bases outside the gene matches: 9. The V gene's germline CDR1 is MNHNY and CDR2 SVGAGI (reference sequence). The CDR3 spans 15 residues. CDR3 amino acids: CASSTTGGRPYEQYF. CDR3 bases: TGTGCCAGCAGCACTACAGGGGGACGGCCCTACGAGCAGTACTTC.

Here the CDR3 reads CASTPGQGSSPLHF. CDR3 coding DNA: TGTGCCAGCACTCCGGGACAGGGGAGTTCACCCCTCCACTTT. The chain is built from TRBV6-6 and TRBJ1-6, with TRBD1 matching 10 bases. V lost 7 bases to trimming and J lost 9 bases; unmatched junction nucleotides: 6. Germline lookup yields CDR1 MNHNY and CDR2 SVGAGI (reference sequence). The CDR3 runs to 14 residues.

V and J are TRBV6-5 and TRBJ1-2, with 11 bases that match TRBD1. CDR1 MNHEY and CDR2 SVGAGI come from the germline V gene. V was pared by 0 bases and J by 2 bases, with 2 bases of the junction left unmatched. The CDR3 is 16 residues long. This CDR3 reads CASSYSGTGGNYGYTF. CDR3 DNA: TGTGCCAGCAGTTACTCTGGGACAGGGGGAAACTATGGCTACACCTTC.

This chain links TRBV5-4 with TRBJ2-5; 7 bases match TRBD1. Germline CDR1 is SGHNT and CDR2 is YYREEE (reference sequence). This CDR3 has 15 residues. Unmatched junction bases numbered 6, after V lost 3 bases and J lost 1 base. The CDR3: CASSSAGTAQETQYF. For the CDR3, the DNA is TGTGCCAGCAGCTCCGCCGGGACAGCCCAAGAGACCCAGTACTTC. Based on the CDR3 plus reference TRBV5-4 and TRBJ2-5, the full variable domain is ETGVTQSPTHLIKTRGQQVTLRCSSQSGHNTVSWYQQALGQGPQFIFQYYREEENGRGNFPPRFSGLQFPNYSSELNVNALELDDSALYLCASSSAGTAQETQYFGPGTRLLVL.